This T cell receptor beta chain appears in the sequencing data of a study of vaccination and CD4 T cells after COVID-19. The length of the CDR3 is 15 residues. The V gene's germline CDR1 is LNHDA and CDR2 SQIVND (reference sequence). Trimming took off 9 bases at V and 0 bases at J, with 18 bases between the two ends. TCRdb called the PCR reads again in MiXCR, with one record for every CDR3 protein. The sample consists of roughly 25,000 distinct CDR3 sequences, around 49% of them appearing once. The sample here was CD4+ T cells from blood, taken before SARS-CoV-2 vaccination. The clonotype comes from a human donor who had recovered from COVID-19. The rearrangement links TRBV19 to TRBJ2-7; D tentatively fits TRBD1 or TRBD2 (6 bases each). CDR3 sequence reads: CASSRRGANSYEQYF. The CDR3 nucleotides are TGTGCCAGCAGTCGAAGGGGGGCCAACTCCTACGAGCAGTACTTC.